This T cell receptor (beta chain) was identified during a study of T cell responses to AZD1222 COVID-19 vaccine. Across the whole study: It was second doses at about 4 or about 12 weeks that were pooled. Study-wide results and limits: White British ancestry dominated among donors, who included more females, and clonal diversity was possibly underestimated. Dominant at 160-218 and 743-854, vaccine-associated CD4 TCRs also spanned spike.

Details on this clone: As yet, its antigen is unknown.

Sequencing was performed with immunoSEQ multiplex PCR; in TCRdb, only in-frame clones are kept and a portion is missing. The profile covers 55,000 to 75,000 clones, with 60% to 85% appearing a single time and 12% taken by the ten largest. The sequence came from an adult in good health. The sample in question was peripheral blood, obtained on day 0 of AZD1222 vaccination.

The CDR3 sequence: CASSQTSGGAYEQFF. The CDR3 region has the DNA TGCGCCAGCAGCCAGACTAGCGGGGGGGCTTATGAGCAGTTCTTC. The V and J genes are TRBV4-1 and TRBJ2-1; 14 bases agree with TRBD2. The CDR3 covers 15 residues. The V segment lost 3 bases and the J segment 8 bases; nucleotides outside the gene matches: 3. The germline gives CDR1 MGHRA, CDR2 YSYEKL.